This T cell receptor (beta chain) stems from a study of blood T cell repertoires in COVID-19. This clone was seen once. There are 15 residues in the CDR3. From germline, CDR1 is DFQATT and CDR2 SNEGSKA (reference sequence). The ends were cut back, 6 bases at V and 3 bases at J, with 18 bases in the middle. Libraries were prepared by immunoSEQ multiplex PCR; TCRdb keeps only in-frame clonotypes and omits some of them. This sample yields approximately 300,000 clones, of which 75% to 90% are seen a single time; over 4% belongs to the top ten. The specimen sequenced was PBMCs or T cells enriched from blood (not recorded which). The chain carries TRBV20-1 and TRBJ1-3; TRBD1 is a possible D gene (6 bases). The source is a man aged 55 to 70 who had recovered from COVID-19. In nucleotides, the CDR3 is TGCAGTGCGAGTCTGTCTGGGGGCGGTGGAAACACCATATATTTT. It codes for CSASLSGGGGNTIYF.